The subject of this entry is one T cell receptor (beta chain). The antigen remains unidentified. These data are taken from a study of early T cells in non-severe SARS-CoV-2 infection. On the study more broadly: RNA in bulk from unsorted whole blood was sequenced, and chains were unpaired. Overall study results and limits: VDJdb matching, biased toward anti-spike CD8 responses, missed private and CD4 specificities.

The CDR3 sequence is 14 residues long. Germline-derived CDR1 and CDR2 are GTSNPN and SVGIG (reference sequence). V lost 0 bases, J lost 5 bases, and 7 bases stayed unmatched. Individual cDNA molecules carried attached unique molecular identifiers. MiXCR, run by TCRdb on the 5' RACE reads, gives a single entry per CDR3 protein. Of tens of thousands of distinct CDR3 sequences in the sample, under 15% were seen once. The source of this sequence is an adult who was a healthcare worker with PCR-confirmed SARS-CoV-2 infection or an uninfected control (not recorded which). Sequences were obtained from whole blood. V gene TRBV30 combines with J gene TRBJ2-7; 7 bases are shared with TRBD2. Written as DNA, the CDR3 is TGTGCCTGGAGTGTATCCGGGACTAAAAACGAGCAGTACTTC. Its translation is CAWSVSGTKNEQYF.